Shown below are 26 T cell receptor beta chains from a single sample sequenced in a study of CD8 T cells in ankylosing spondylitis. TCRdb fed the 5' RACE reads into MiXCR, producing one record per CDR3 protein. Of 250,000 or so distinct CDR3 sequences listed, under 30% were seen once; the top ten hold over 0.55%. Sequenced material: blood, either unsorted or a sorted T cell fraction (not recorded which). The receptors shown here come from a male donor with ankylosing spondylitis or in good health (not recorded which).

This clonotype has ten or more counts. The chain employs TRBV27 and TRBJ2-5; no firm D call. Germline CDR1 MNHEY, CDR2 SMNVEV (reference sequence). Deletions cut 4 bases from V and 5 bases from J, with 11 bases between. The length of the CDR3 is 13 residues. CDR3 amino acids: CASSSVRMETQYF. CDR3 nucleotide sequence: TGTGCCAGCAGTTCCGTCAGAATGGAGACCCAGTACTTC.

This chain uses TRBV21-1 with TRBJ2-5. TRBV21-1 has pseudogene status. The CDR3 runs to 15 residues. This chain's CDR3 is CASSKQASNGETQYF. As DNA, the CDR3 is TGTGCCAGCAGCAAGCAGGCTTCCAATGGAGAGACCCAGTACTTC.

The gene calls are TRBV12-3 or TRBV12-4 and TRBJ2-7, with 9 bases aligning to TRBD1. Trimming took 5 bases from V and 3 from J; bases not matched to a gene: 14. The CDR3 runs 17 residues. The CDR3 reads CASSLLGTGPTFYEQYF. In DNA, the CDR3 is TGTGCCAGCAGTCTACTAGGGACAGGGCCTACATTCTACGAGCAGTACTTC.

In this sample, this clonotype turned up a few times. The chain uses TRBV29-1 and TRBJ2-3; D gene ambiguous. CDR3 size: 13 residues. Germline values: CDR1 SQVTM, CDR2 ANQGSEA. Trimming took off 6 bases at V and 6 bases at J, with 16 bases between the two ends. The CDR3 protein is CSVALGAGDTQYF. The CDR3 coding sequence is TGCAGCGTGGCCTTAGGCGCTGGGGATACGCAGTATTTT.

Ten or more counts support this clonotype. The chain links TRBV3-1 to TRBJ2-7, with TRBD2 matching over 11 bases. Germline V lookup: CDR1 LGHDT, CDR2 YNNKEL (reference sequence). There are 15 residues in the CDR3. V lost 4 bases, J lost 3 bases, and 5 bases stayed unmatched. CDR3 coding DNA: TGTGCCAGCAGCCGTAGCGGGGGGGCATTCTACGAGCAGTACTTC. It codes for CASSRSGGAFYEQYF.

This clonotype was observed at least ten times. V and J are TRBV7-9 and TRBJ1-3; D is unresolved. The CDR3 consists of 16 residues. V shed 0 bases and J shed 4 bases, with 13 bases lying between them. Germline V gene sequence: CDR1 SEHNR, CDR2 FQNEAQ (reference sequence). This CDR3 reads CASSLAPIVSGNTIYF. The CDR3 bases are TGTGCCAGCAGCTTAGCCCCTATTGTGTCAGGAAACACCATATATTTT.

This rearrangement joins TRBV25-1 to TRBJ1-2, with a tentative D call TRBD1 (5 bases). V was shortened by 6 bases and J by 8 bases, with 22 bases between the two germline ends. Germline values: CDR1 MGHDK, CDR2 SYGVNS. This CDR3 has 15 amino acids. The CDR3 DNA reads TGTGCCAGCAGCCAAACGGGGACCGATCCGAAAGGCTACACCTTC. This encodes CASSQTGTDPKGYTF.

CDR3 nucleotide sequence: TGTGCCAGCAGTGAGACTTGGCAATACTCAAACGAGCAGTACTTC. Translating it yields CASSETWQYSNEQYF. V usage is TRBV6-1 and J usage is TRBJ2-7; D not certain. The CDR3 consists of 15 residues. Germline CDR1 MNHNS, CDR2 SASEGT. The ends were cut back, 3 bases at V and 5 bases at J, with 17 bases in the middle.

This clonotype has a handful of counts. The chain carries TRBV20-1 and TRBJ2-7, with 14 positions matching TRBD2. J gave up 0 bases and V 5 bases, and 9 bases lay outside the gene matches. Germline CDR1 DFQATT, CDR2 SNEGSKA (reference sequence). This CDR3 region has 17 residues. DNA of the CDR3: TGCAGTGCTTCCGGGACTAGCGGGGGAACGAGCTCCTACGAGCAGTACTTC. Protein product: CSASGTSGGTSSYEQYF.

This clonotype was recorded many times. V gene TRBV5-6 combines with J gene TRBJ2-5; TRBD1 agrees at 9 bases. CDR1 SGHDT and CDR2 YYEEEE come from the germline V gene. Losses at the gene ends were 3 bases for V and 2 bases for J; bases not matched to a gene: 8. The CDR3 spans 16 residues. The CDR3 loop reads CASSSTGTGWQETQYF. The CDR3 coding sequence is TGTGCCAGCAGCTCAACCGGGACAGGGTGGCAAGAGACCCAGTACTTC.

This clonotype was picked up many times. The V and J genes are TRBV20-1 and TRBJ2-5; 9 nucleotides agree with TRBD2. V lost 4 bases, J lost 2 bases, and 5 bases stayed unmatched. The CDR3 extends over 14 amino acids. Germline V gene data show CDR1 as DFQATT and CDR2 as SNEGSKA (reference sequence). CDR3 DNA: TGCAGTGCTAAGATAGCGGGGGTTCAAGAGACCCAGTACTTC. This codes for CSAKIAGVQETQYF.

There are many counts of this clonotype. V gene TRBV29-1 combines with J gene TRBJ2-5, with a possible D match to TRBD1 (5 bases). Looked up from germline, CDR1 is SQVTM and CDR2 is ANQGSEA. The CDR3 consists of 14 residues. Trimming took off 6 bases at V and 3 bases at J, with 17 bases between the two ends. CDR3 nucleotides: TGCAGCGTCGCTTCCCCTGGGGCGGAAGAGACCCAGTACTTC. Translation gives CSVASPGAEETQYF. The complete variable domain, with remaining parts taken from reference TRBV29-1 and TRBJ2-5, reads SAVISQKPSRDICQRGTSLTIQCQVDSQVTMMFWYRQQPGQSLTLIATANQGSEATYESGFVIDKFPISRPNLTFSTLTVSNMSPEDSSIYLCSVASPGAEETQYFGPGTRLLVL.

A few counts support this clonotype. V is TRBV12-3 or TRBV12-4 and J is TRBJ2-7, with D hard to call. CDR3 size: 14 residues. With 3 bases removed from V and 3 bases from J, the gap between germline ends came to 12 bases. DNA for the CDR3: TGTGCCAGCAGTTTCCAGAAAGGGTACTACGAGCAGTACTTC. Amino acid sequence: CASSFQKGYYEQYF.

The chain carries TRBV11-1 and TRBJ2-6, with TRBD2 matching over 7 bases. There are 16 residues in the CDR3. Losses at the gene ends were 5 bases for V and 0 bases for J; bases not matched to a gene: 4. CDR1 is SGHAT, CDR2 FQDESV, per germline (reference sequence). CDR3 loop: CASSTGGSSGANVLTF. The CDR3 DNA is TGTGCCAGCAGCACGGGAGGATCCTCTGGGGCCAACGTCCTGACTTTC.

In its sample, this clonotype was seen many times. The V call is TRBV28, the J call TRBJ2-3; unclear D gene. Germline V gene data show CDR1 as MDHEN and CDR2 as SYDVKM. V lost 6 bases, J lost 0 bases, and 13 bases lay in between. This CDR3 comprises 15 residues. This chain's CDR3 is CASSPPYASTDTQYF. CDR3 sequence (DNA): TGTGCCAGCAGCCCCCCGTATGCTAGCACAGATACGCAGTATTTT.

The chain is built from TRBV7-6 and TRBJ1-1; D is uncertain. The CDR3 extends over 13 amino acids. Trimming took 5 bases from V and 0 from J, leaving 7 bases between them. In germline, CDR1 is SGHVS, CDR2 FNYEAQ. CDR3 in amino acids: CASSQQMNTEAFF. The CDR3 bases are TGTGCCAGCAGCCAACAGATGAACACTGAAGCTTTCTTT. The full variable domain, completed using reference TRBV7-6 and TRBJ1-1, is GAGVSQSPRYKVTKRGQDVALRCDPISGHVSLYWYRQALGQGPEFLTYFNYEAQQDKSGLPNDRFSAERPEGSISTLTIQRTEQRDSAMYRCASSQQMNTEAFFGQGTRLTVV.

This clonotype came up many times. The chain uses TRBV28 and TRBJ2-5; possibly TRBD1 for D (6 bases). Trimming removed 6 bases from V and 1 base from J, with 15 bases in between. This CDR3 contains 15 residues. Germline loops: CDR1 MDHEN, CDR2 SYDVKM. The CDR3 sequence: CASSPRGSFQETQYF. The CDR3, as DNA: TGTGCCAGCAGCCCAAGGGGGAGCTTCCAAGAGACCCAGTACTTC.

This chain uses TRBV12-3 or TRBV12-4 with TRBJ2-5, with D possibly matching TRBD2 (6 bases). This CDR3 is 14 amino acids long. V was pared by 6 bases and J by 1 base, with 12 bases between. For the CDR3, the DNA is TGTGCCAGCAGCTATACTAGCCCCCAAGAGACCCAGTACTTC. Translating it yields CASSYTSPQETQYF.

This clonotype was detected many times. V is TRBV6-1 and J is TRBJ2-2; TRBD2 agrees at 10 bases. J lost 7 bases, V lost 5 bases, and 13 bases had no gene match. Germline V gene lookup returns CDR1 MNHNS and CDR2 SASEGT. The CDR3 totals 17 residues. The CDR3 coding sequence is TGTGCCAGCAGTCCGATGGGAGCGGGGGGGCCAGGCGGGGAGCTGTTTTTT. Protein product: CASSPMGAGGPGGELFF.

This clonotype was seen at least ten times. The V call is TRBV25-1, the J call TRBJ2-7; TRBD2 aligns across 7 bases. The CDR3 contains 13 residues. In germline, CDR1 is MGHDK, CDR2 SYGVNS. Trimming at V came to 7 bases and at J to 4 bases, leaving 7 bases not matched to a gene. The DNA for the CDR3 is TGTGCCAGCAAACACCAAGCGGGATACGAGCAGTACTTC. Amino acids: CASKHQAGYEQYF.

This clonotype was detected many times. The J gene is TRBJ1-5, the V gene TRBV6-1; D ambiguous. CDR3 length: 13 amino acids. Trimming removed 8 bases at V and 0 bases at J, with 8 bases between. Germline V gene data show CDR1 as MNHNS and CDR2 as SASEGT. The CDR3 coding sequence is TGTGCCAGCGCGAGGAATAGCAATCAGCCCCAGCATTTT. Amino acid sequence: CASARNSNQPQHF.

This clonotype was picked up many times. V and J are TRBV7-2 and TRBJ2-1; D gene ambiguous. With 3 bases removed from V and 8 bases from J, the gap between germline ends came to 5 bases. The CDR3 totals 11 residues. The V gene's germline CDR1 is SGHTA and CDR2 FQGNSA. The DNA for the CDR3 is TGTGCCAGCAGCTTTGGGCATGAGCAGTTCTTC. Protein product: CASSFGHEQFF. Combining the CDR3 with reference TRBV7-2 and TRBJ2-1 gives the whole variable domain GAGVSQSPSNKVTEKGKDVELRCDPISGHTALYWYRQSLGQGLEFLIYFQGNSAPDKSGLPSDRFSAERTGGSVSTLTIQRTQQEDSAVYLCASSFGHEQFFGPGTRLTVL.

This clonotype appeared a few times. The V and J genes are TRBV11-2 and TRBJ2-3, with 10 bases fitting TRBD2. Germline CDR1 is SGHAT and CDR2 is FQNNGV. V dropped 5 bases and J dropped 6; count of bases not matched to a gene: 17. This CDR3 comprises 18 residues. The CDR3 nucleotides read TGTGCCAGCAGCGCCCATGTGTCTAGCGGGGGTCTTTCGGATACGCAGTATTTT. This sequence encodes CASSAHVSSGGLSDTQYF.

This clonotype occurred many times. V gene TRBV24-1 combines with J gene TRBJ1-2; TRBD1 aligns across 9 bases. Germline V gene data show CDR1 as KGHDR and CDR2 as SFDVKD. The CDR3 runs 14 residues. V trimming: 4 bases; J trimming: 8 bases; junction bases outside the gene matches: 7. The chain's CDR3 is CATSEGGQGGGYTF. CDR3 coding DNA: TGTGCCACCAGTGAGGGGGGACAGGGTGGCGGCTACACCTTC.

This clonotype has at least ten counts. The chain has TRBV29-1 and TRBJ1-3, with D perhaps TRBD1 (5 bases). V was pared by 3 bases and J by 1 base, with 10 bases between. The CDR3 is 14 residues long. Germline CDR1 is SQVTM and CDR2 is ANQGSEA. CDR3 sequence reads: CSVEQGGSGNTIYF. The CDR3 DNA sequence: TGCAGCGTTGAGCAGGGTGGGTCTGGAAACACCATATATTTT.

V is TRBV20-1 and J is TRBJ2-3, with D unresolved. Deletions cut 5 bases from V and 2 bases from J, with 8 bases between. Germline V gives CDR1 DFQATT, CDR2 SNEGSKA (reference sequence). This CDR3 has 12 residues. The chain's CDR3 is CSARRLTDTQYF. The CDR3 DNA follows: TGCAGTGCTCGACGACTCACAGATACGCAGTATTTT.